A single sample gave rise to the 18 T cell receptor beta chains below, sequenced in a study of blood T cell repertoires in COVID-19. Only in-frame clones appear in the TCRdb table, and some are missing; sequencing was by immunoSEQ multiplex PCR. The sample lists 150,000 or so clones, approximately 80% occurring once. The source material was PBMCs or T cells enriched from blood (not recorded which). Receptors originate from an older woman who had recovered from COVID-19.

This clone appeared a single time. The rearrangement links TRBV6-5 to TRBJ2-4, with 7 bases aligning to TRBD1. V lost 6 bases to trimming and J lost 0 bases; unmatched junction nucleotides: 5. Germline CDR1 and CDR2: MNHEY and SVGAGI. CDR3 length: 15 amino acids. The CDR3 nucleotides are TGTGCCAGCAGCGGACAGGACGCAGCCAAAAACATTCAGTACTTC. Translation gives CASSGQDAAKNIQYF.

This chain uses TRBV20-1 with TRBJ1-4, with D unclear. This CDR3 region has 13 residues. The V end lost 3 bases, the J end lost 7 bases, and 12 bases lay between the germline ends. In germline, CDR1 is DFQATT, CDR2 SNEGSKA (reference sequence). The CDR3 loop is CSASRHGGEKLFF. CDR3 nucleotide sequence: TGCAGTGCTAGTCGTCATGGCGGTGAAAAACTGTTTTTT.

The J gene is TRBJ1-1, the V gene TRBV5-1; TRBD1 matches at 7 bases. Losses at the gene ends were 0 bases for V and 7 bases for J; bases not matched to a gene: 6. Germline lookup yields CDR1 SGHRS and CDR2 YFSETQ. The CDR3 contains 14 residues. The CDR3 spells CASSLEVTGSEAFF. CDR3 DNA sequence: TGCGCCAGCAGCTTGGAAGTGACAGGGAGTGAAGCTTTCTTT.

V and J are TRBV7-2 and TRBJ1-1; D gene unclear. The germline CDR1 and CDR2 sequences are SGHTA and FQGNSA. Trimming cost V 1 base and J 0 bases, with 6 bases left between them. This CDR3 comprises 14 residues. CDR3 loop: CASSLERLNTEAFF. DNA of the CDR3: TGTGCCAGCAGCTTAGAGCGGCTGAACACTGAAGCTTTCTTT.

The J gene is TRBJ2-5, the V gene TRBV18, with 9 bases that match TRBD1. V was clipped by 0 bases and J by 4 bases; unmatched bases: 3. The CDR3 length is 15 residues. Germline V gene sequence: CDR1 KGHSH, CDR2 LQKENI. CDR3 amino acids: CASSPPGGQGETQYF. The CDR3 DNA sequence: TGTGCCAGCTCACCACCGGGGGGACAGGGAGAGACCCAGTACTTC.

The rearrangement uses TRBV7-2 and TRBJ2-3, with 8 bases that match TRBD2. This CDR3 comprises 14 residues. Germline V gives CDR1 SGHTA, CDR2 FQGNSA. V shed 4 bases, J shed 8 bases, and the junction held 8 bases outside the gene matches. CDR3: CASSYQRGIATQYF. DNA of the CDR3: TGTGCCAGCAGCTACCAGCGGGGGATCGCTACGCAGTATTTT. Variable domain in full (rest from reference TRBV7-2 and TRBJ2-3): GAGVSQSPSNKVTEKGKDVELRCDPISGHTALYWYRQSLGQGLEFLIYFQGNSAPDKSGLPSDRFSAERTGGSVSTLTIQRTQQEDSAVYLCASSYQRGIATQYFGPGTRLTVL.

V usage is TRBV2 and J usage is TRBJ2-7, with D maybe TRBD1 (5 bases). The CDR3 is 16 amino acids. CDR1 is SNHLY and CDR2 is FYNNEI in the germline V gene. V lost 6 bases, J lost 0 bases, and 18 bases lay in between. CDR3 bases: TGTGCCAGCAGGACAGTGGGTACTATCCACTCCTACGAGCAGTACTTC. Its protein product is CASRTVGTIHSYEQYF.

The J gene is TRBJ2-3, the V gene TRBV18; TRBD2 matches 8 bases. The germline CDR1 and CDR2 sequences are KGHSH and LQKENI. The CDR3 totals 16 residues. The trim removed 2 bases at V and 6 bases at J, leaving 10 bases unmatched. CDR3 sequence reads: CASSPRAGANRDTQYF. The CDR3 DNA sequence: TGTGCCAGCTCACCAAGAGCGGGGGCGAACCGGGATACGCAGTATTTT.

The V gene is TRBV6-5, the J gene TRBJ2-7; perhaps TRBD1 as D (5 bases). The germline gives CDR1 MNHEY, CDR2 SVGAGI. The CDR3 length is 12 residues. Deletions cut 6 bases from V and 3 bases from J, with 9 bases between. In DNA form, the CDR3 reads TGTGCCAGCAGACCTCAGGGCTACGAGCAGTACTTC. As protein: CASRPQGYEQYF.

The chain links TRBV5-4 to TRBJ1-2; D is perhaps TRBD1 (6 bases). CDR1 is SGHNT, CDR2 YYREEE, per germline (reference sequence). The V gene lost 6 bases and the J gene lost 4 bases, with 10 bases spanning the gap. This CDR3 region has 12 residues. The CDR3 nucleotides read TGTGCCAGCACTCAGGGGACCTATGGCTACACCTTC. As protein: CASTQGTYGYTF.

V gene TRBV4-1 combines with J gene TRBJ2-3, with D unclear. Germline CDR1 reads MGHRA; CDR2 reads YSYEKL. The CDR3 is made up of 17 amino acids. The germline V and J ends were trimmed by 4 bases and 2 bases, with 19 bases remaining between them. The CDR3 DNA reads TGCGCCAGCAGCCGAACCCGGTACCGCGGATCCACAGATACGCAGTATTTT. It yields the protein CASSRTRYRGSTDTQYF.

V and J are TRBV6-5 and TRBJ2-3, with TRBD1 matching 7 bases. Per germline, CDR1 MNHEY and CDR2 SVGAGI. The CDR3 contains 15 residues. The junction had 11 bases not matched to a gene; V was cut back by 5 bases and J by 6 bases. The CDR3 reads CASSRQGGWTDTQYF. CDR3 coding DNA: TGTGCCAGCAGTCGACAAGGGGGCTGGACGGATACGCAGTATTTT.

This clone was counted a single time. This chain uses TRBV5-1 with TRBJ1-1, with 7 bases aligning to TRBD1. Unmatched junction bases numbered 2, after V lost 2 bases and J lost 1 base. CDR1 and CDR2 from the germline V gene are SGHRS and YFSETQ. CDR3 length equals 14 residues. CDR3 DNA: TGCGCCAGCAGCTTTGGGACAGCGAACACTGAAGCTTTCTTT. Amino acids: CASSFGTANTEAFF. The full variable domain, rest sourced from reference TRBV5-1 and TRBJ1-1, is KAGVTQTPRYLIKTRGQQVTLSCSPISGHRSVSWYQQTPGQGLQFLFEYFSETQRNKGNFPGRFSGRQFSNSRSEMNVSTLELGDSALYLCASSFGTANTEAFFGQGTRLTVV.

This chain uses TRBV4-1 with TRBJ1-6, with D perhaps matching TRBD1 (5 bases). The CDR3 is 18 amino acids. Trimming pared 0 bases from V and 8 bases from J, leaving 20 bases between. The germline CDR1 and CDR2 sequences are MGHRA and YSYEKL. CDR3 coding DNA: TGCGCCAGCAGCCAAGAGGGGCAGGGCCGACAGCAATATTCACCCCTCCACTTT. Translated, it gives CASSQEGQGRQQYSPLHF.

The chain combines TRBV24-1 with TRBJ2-5, with 8 bases that match TRBD2. Germline CDR1 reads KGHDR; CDR2 reads SFDVKD. Trimming removed 1 base from V and 1 base from J; junction bases left unmatched: 7. The CDR3 has 17 amino acids. The CDR3 DNA reads TGTGCCACCAGTGATTTTGAGTCTAGCGGGCCCCAAGAGACCCAGTACTTC. It yields the protein CATSDFESSGPQETQYF.

The rearrangement uses TRBV12-3 or TRBV12-4 and TRBJ2-5; D possibly corresponds to TRBD2 (6 bases). With 5 bases removed from V and 7 bases from J, the gap between germline ends came to 11 bases. The CDR3 totals 12 residues. CDR3 loop: CASSDGGRTQYF. CDR3 sequence (DNA): TGTGCCAGCAGTGACGGGGGTCGGACCCAGTACTTC.

V is TRBV20-1 and J is TRBJ1-1; D remains unclear. Trimming pared 3 bases from V and 1 base from J, leaving 6 bases between. CDR3 size: 12 residues. Germline V gene sequence: CDR1 DFQATT, CDR2 SNEGSKA (reference sequence). The CDR3 loop reads CSASLENTEAFF. CDR3 in DNA: TGCAGTGCTAGTTTAGAGAACACTGAAGCTTTCTTT.

V and J are TRBV5-4 and TRBJ1-2; maybe TRBD1 (5 bases). CDR1 and CDR2 from the germline V gene are SGHNT and YYREEE (reference sequence). V was cut by 1 base and J by 1 base, with 11 bases left in between. The CDR3 consists of 15 residues. CDR3 in amino acids: CASSLQAGNNYGYTF. CDR3 nucleotides: TGTGCCAGCAGCTTGCAGGCAGGGAATAACTATGGCTACACCTTC.